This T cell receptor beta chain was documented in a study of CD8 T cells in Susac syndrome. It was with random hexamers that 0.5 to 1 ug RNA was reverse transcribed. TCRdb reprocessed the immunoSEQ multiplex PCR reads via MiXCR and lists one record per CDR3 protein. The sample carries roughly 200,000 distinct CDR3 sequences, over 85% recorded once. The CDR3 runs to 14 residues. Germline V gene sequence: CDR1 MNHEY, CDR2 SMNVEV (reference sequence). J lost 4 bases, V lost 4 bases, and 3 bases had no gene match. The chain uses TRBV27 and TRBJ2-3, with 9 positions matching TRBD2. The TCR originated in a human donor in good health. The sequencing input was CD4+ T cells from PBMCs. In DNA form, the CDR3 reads TGTGCCAGCAGTTATAGCGGGAGATCAGATACGCAGTATTTT. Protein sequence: CASSYSGRSDTQYF.